Described below is a single T cell receptor beta chain sequence and its context. This clone was detected only once. What this receptor recognizes is not known. Base qualities are missing; no much larger clone stands one base away. V lost 3 bases and J lost 8 bases, and the count of bases not matched to a germline gene is 22. Including cysteine and phenylalanine, the CDR3 has 19 amino acids. The DNA shown is the 57-base CDR3, in frame from base 1. From the germline V gene (reference sequence), CDR1 is MNHEY and CDR2 is SMNVEV. Libraries came from the immunoSEQ multiplex PCR assay. For the multiplex PCR, a mixture combining 60 forward primers for TCR Vbeta segments and 13 reverse primers for TCR Jbeta segments was used. The CDR3 region of rearranged TCR beta genes was amplified from genomic DNA with a multiplex PCR assay. Amplified TCR beta libraries were sequenced as 87-base-pair reads on the Illumina HiSeq System. The paper's data handling went like this. Across the 640 or so repertoires, a later analysis counted roughly 84 million unique TCR beta chains, 8.5 million to 12 million of which were shared by at least two donors. To remove PCR and sequencing errors, raw reads were error-corrected and collapsed into unique sequences using a nearest-neighbor algorithm that merged closely related sequences. V, D and J gene segments were assigned by aligning CDR3 sequences to IMGT reference sequences. For a sequence to be retained, at least a six-nucleotide match to both a V gene segment and a J gene segment was required. A rearrangement counted as productive if the CDR3 had no stop codons and remained in frame with V and J, and every other rearrangement counted as non-productive. Following IMGT convention, CDR3 was defined as the stretch from the second conserved V-encoded cysteine to the conserved J-encoded phenylalanine. Sequences without an unambiguous match to a single V gene segment were excluded from the earlier analysis of about 600 of the donors. In an earlier analysis of approximately 610 of the donors, V segments were called functional above 56.7% productive rearrangements and were called segregating when the between-donor standard deviation exceeded 5%. A statistical classification framework was developed to diagnose cytomegalovirus status using the catalog of TCR beta chain sequences. In a later analysis, V and J genes were assigned by comparing TCR nucleotide sequences against IMGT/GENE-DB human TR gene sequences. In a later analysis, CDR3 sequences and most-parsimonious VDJ recombination scenarios were assigned using the TCRdist pipeline. In a later analysis, every TCR beta chain was defined by the combination of its CDR3 amino acid sequence and its V-gene family, and reads without a unique V-gene family were dropped. As a way to deal with suspected cross-contamination and a sequencing artifact, a later analysis dropped approximately 590 nucleotide sequences that were highly shared and had low generation probability. A later analysis calculated a clonal expansion index for each public chain from normalized within-repertoire ranks of inferred template counts. Generation probabilities in a later analysis came from a VDJ recombination model fitted to out-of-frame rearrangements, and those results were checked against IGoR. In a later analysis, hypergeometric tests were used to score TCR-TCR, TCR-HLA and TCR-CMV co-occurrence, with a repertoire-size bias correction applied to TCR pairs. To estimate false discovery rates, a later analysis permuted the HLA or CMV assignments 20 times. In a later analysis, co-occurring TCRs were grouped with DBSCAN, and TCRdist sequence similarity was added when clustering was performed within HLA-allele-positive subsets. Repertoires with fewer than 30,000 or more than 120,000 public chains, plus five repertoires with anomalous nucleotide sharing, were excluded from co-occurrence clustering. The table was pulled from immuneACCESS by TCRdb, which kept in-frame rearrangements only. Such tables lose some clones; where checked, under half of the loss comes from unresolved V genes, and the rest has no known cause. The V and J calls and clone size come from that table; D and trimming were worked out from the DNA. This sample gives some 170,000 clones in total; approximately 70% of them show up just once. The top ten clonotypes cover 4% to 5% of the sample.

This sample is part of a study of cytomegalovirus exposure and HLA in healthy donors (dated by TCRdb to about 2017). Describing the broader study: According to an earlier analysis of around 600 of the donors, roughly 180 million T cells yielded some 110 million unique TCR beta sequences and 276 Gb of sequence data. Along with the 666-subject first cohort, a separate validation cohort of around 110 different subjects was used. Typing coverage differed by locus: A, B, C, DRB1 and DQB1 were typed in about 629-640 donors, DQA1 in roughly 510, DPA1 in around 610, and DPB1 in around 440. Among the roughly 410 genotyped donors, 75% to 90% belonged to the genetic ancestry cluster associated with self-reported Caucasian donors. To study patterns of TCR occurrence, a later analysis re-analyzed previously published TCR beta repertoires from around 660 donors and added high-resolution HLA genotyping. Donor age, sex, ethnicity and CMV serostatus were collected together with the repertoire data. A later genetic analysis took genome-wide SNP genotypes for 398 of the 666 donors and used that subset as a discovery cohort. An earlier analysis of some 500 of the donors applied high-throughput TCR beta sequencing to assess whether each TCR beta V gene segment acted as functional or pseudogenic. The T cell repertoires of 670 or so subjects were profiled by immunosequencing and related to cytomegalovirus serostatus. About 280 gigabases of sequencing data and 70 million to 100 million unique TCR sequences were included in an early release covering over 600 HLA-typed donors. To predict cytomegalovirus infection status, the study combined high-throughput TCR immunosequencing, statistical association of individual TCRs with disease status, and machine learning. HLA typing included class I and class II loci at four-digit resolution. Four to six DR-DQ haplotypes were handled as single units for association and clustering, since linkage in the cohort was strong. The aim of the study was to test whether cataloging public T cell receptors could identify signatures of past pathogen exposure. Across around 400 genotyped donors of the cohort, an average of roughly 200,000 unique TCR beta nucleotide sequences per donor were sequenced, and approximately 19% of those sequences were non-productive. Every repertoire in the discovery cohort had been generated on one and the same sequencing platform. In the later analysis, no new phenotypic data were used to find candidate immune exposures; instead, reliance was placed on TCR beta sequences and their occurrence across donors.

Here is what the overall study found, with its caveats: The cohort was sequenced for TCR beta chains only, and without alpha or paired-chain data the features that could be detected were limited. While some public TCRs were present in many individuals, most TCR sequences turned up only very rarely across donors. Because the 87-base-pair reads could not distinguish some IMGT-functional V segments, including TRBV6-2 and TRBV6-3, those segments were excluded. A further reported finding was that TCR beta sequences accurately predicted the HLA-A and HLA-B alleles for most subjects in the first cohort. The only immune exposure information available for the cohort was CMV serostatus. Because counts were too low, seventeen rarely observed V segments, including chromosome 9 orphons, were excluded from the earlier analysis of some 540 of the donors. Strong co-occurrence of HLA alleles, especially DR and DQ, made assigning TCR associations to individual alleles difficult. In a later analysis, HLA-associated TCR beta chains showed more clonal expansion and lower generation probabilities than non-associated chains that were equally common. In a later analysis, over 15,000 TCR beta sequences were associated with specific HLA alleles at a false discovery rate of 0.05. The presence/absence analyses assumed that sequencing depth was roughly uniform across donors, and that assumption may not be true. A group of highly shared sequence variants was considered likely to be a technical artifact of the sequencing pipeline. The classifier was reported to diagnose cytomegalovirus status with high specificity and sensitivity in both the original and validation cohorts. A later analysis found that most CMV-associated TCR beta chains appeared HLA-restricted, with HLA associations seemingly driven largely by CMV exposure. HLA typing was unavailable for some donors at each locus, so association tests used only the typed subset. According to a later genetic analysis, donors in an Asian-associated ancestry cluster had fewer N-insertions in productive TCRs than the roughly 700-donor mean. A later analysis found that TCR association rates varied across HLA loci, with DRB1 alleles showing the most associated TCRs and HLA-C alleles the fewest. Three of the identified cytomegalovirus-associated TCR beta chains were confirmed in vitro to be specific for cytomegalovirus antigens. In the study, 164 TCR beta chains were listed as associated with cytomegalovirus. V-gene and J-gene trimming of TCR beta chains was associated with a missense DCLRE1C variant in a later genetic analysis, and the association was replicated in an independent cohort. In an earlier analysis of around 600 of the donors, most TCR beta V segments were observed in productive rearrangements about 90% or about 30% of the time, broadly matching IMGT annotations. Several of the top co-occurrence clusters appeared to be linked to parvovirus B19, influenza, CMV and Epstein-Barr virus, according to a later analysis. Linkage disequilibrium might explain the correlated functional status among segregating V segments, but an unknown experimental factor could not be excluded. The authors suggested that the approach could potentially be generalized to other disease states and immunological phenotypes.

The cohort consisted of approximately 670 healthy bone marrow donors. Cohort members were all nominally healthy when sampled, although unrecorded immune exposures were likely present. The donor was CMV seropositive and was included in the group of almost 300 seropositive cohort members. Each donor provided a peripheral blood sample, and peripheral blood mononuclear cells were used for TCR beta sequencing. Genomic DNA extraction from the blood cell samples was performed with the Qiagen DNeasy Blood Extraction Kit. Sequenced: PBMCs. The chain is encoded by TRBV27 joined to TRBJ2-3, with 8 junctional bases fitting TRBD2. This sequence was found in a man aged 18 to 30 in good health and CMV-seropositive. The nucleotide sequence is given as TGTGCCAGCAGTTTGTCCTGGTCTTTGTCGGACTCGGGAGGGGGTACGCAGTATTTT. Its translation is CASSLSWSLSDSGGGTQYF.